This note documents a single TCR beta chain sequence. The sample comes from a study of blood T cell repertoires in COVID-19. The wider study: Donors in the United States, Italy and Spain gave samples during acute or convalescent COVID-19. From T cells, B-cell-depleted T cells, or PBMCs came the material, which was cDNA or gDNA.

Source study methods: How many nucleated cells were present was estimated from reference gene primer amplification. The data were produced by immunoSEQ multiplex PCR, yet TCRdb's version contains in-frame clones alone and is incomplete. D and trimming come from the DNA, and the V and J calls and clone size come from that table. The table includes tens of thousands of clones, 70% to 85% detected once. CDR1 is MNHNY and CDR2 is SVGAGI in the germline V gene (reference sequence). The J segment lost 4 bases and the V segment lost 4 bases, leaving 5 bases of the junction unmatched. The CDR3 loop spans 14 amino acids.

This chain joins TRBV6-6 and TRBJ2-7, with 9 positions matching TRBD1. This TCR derives from an elderly man with COVID-19, enrolled during active disease. The material sequenced was peripheral blood. The CDR3 spells CASSSTQGAYEQYV. CDR3 in DNA: TGTGCCAGCAGTTCCACACAGGGGGCTTACGAGCAGTACGTC.